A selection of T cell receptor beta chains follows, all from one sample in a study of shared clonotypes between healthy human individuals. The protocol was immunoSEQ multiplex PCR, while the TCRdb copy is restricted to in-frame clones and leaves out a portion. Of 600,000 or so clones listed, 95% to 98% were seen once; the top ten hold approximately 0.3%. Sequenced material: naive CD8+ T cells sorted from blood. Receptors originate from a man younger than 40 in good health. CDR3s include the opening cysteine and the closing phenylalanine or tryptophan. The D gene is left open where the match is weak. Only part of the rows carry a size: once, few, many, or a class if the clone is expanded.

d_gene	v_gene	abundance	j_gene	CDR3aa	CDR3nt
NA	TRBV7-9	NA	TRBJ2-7	CASSLTAGPYEQYF	TGTGCCAGCAGCTTAACGGCAGGTCCCTACGAGCAGTACTTC
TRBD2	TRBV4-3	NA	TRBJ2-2	CASSQEPTSGSTGELFF	TGCGCCAGCAGCCAGGAACCGACTAGCGGGAGCACCGGGGAGCTGTTTTTT
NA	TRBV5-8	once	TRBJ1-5	CASSLGKGEDSNQPQHF	TGTGCCAGCAGCTTGGGCAAGGGGGAGGATAGCAATCAGCCCCAGCATTTT
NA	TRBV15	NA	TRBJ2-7	CATSRDYTNEQYF	TGTGCCACCAGCAGGGACTACACTAACGAGCAGTACTTC
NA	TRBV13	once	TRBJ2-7	CASSWTSYEQYF	TGTGCCAGCAGCTGGACATCCTACGAGCAGTACTTC
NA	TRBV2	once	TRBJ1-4	CASSEAREKLFF	TGTGCCAGCAGTGAAGCTAGGGAAAAACTGTTTTTT
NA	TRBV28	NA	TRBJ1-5	CASSLGGAVQPQHF	TGTGCCAGCAGTTTAGGGGGCGCGGTTCAGCCCCAGCATTTT
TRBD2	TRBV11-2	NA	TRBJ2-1	CASSLMAGGTGWDNEQFF	TGTGCCAGCAGCCTGATGGCGGGAGGGACCGGTTGGGACAATGAGCAGTTCTTC
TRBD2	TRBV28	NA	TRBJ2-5	CASSSLFSGAEETQYF	TGTGCCAGCAGTTCCCTTTTCAGCGGGGCCGAAGAGACCCAGTACTTC
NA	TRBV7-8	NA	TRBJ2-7	CASSLAQRVEQYF	TGTGCCAGCAGCTTAGCGCAAAGGGTTGAGCAGTACTTC
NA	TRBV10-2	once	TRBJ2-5	CASSEEQYQETQYF	TGCGCCAGCAGTGAAGAACAGTACCAAGAGACCCAGTACTTC
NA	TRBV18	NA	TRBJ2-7	CASSPRTTLLYEQYF	TGTGCCAGCTCACCACGGACAACCCTCCTCTACGAGCAGTACTTC
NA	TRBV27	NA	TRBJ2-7	CASSSMSGDEQYF	TGTGCCAGCAGTTCCATGTCAGGGGACGAGCAGTACTTC
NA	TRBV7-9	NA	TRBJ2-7	CASSSQLGHPEQYF	TGTGCCAGCAGCTCTCAGCTGGGGCATCCCGAGCAGTACTTC
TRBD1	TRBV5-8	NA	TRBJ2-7	CASSQGQTGADEQYF	TGTGCCAGCAGCCAGGGACAGACAGGGGCCGACGAGCAGTACTTC
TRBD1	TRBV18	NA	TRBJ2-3	CASSPIPWGQGTDTQYF	TGTGCCAGCTCACCAATACCTTGGGGACAGGGCACAGATACGCAGTATTTT
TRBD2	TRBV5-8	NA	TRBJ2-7	CASSLGLAGGEYEQYF	TGTGCCAGCAGCTTGGGACTAGCGGGAGGGGAATACGAGCAGTACTTC
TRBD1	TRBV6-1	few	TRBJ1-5	CASSDGTGVLGQPQHF	TGTGCCAGCAGTGACGGGACAGGAGTATTGGGTCAGCCCCAGCATTTT
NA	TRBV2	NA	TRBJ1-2	CASSPEGHSGAHGYTF	TGTGCCAGCAGTCCCGAAGGACACTCCGGAGCCCATGGCTACACCTTC
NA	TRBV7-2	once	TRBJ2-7	CASSPPPGAWNYEQYF	TGTGCCAGCAGCCCCCCCCCGGGAGCGTGGAACTACGAGCAGTACTTC
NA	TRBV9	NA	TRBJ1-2	CASSGDALGYTF	TGTGCCAGCAGCGGGGACGCCCTTGGCTACACCTTC
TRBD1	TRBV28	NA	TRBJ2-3	CASSSTDRVVGTDTQYF	TGTGCCAGCAGTTCGACTGACAGGGTTGTCGGCACAGATACGCAGTATTTT
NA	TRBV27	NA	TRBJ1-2	CTSSYGQNYGYTF	TGTACCAGCAGTTACGGACAGAACTATGGCTACACCTTC
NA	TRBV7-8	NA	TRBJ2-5	CASSLVGGVGQETQYF	TGTGCCAGCAGCTTAGTGGGGGGTGTTGGCCAAGAGACCCAGTACTTC
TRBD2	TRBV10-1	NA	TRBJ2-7	CASSEWGLARQQYF	TGCGCCAGCAGTGAGTGGGGACTAGCCAGGCAGCAGTACTTC
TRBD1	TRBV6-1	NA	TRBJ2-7	CASSVDGQGFEQYF	TGTGCCAGCAGTGTCGACGGACAGGGTTTCGAGCAGTACTTC
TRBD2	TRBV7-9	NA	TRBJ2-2	CASSPPLAGGLYTGELFF	TGTGCCAGCAGCCCGCCACTAGCGGGAGGGCTTTACACCGGGGAGCTGTTTTTT
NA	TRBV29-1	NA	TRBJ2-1	CSVELQTNEQFF	TGCAGCGTTGAATTGCAGACCAATGAGCAGTTCTTC
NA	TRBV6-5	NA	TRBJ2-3	CASTLGAGADTQYF	TGTGCCAGCACCCTAGGGGCCGGGGCAGATACGCAGTATTTT
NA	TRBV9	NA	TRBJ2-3	CASSAPGANRGGTDTQYF	TGTGCCAGCAGCGCCCCCGGGGCCAACAGGGGAGGGACAGATACGCAGTATTTT
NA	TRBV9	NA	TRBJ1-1	CASSPEGRSGSEAFF	TGTGCCAGCAGCCCCGAAGGTAGGTCAGGGTCTGAAGCTTTCTTT
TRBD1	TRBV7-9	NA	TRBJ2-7	CASSLGDRYEQYF	TGTGCCAGCAGCTTGGGGGACAGATACGAGCAGTACTTC
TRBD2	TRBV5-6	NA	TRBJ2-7	CASSTLERETDEQYF	TGTGCCAGCAGCACCCTAGAGCGGGAGACAGACGAGCAGTACTTC
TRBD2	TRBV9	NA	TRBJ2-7	CASSLGTSGYEQYF	TGTGCCAGCAGCCTAGGGACTAGCGGGTACGAGCAGTACTTC
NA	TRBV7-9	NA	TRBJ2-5	CASSSRGRTQETQYF	TGTGCCAGCAGCTCCCGCGGACGGACCCAAGAGACCCAGTACTTC
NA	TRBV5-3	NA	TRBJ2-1	CASSRLGVCDEQFF	TGTGCCAGTTCTCGACTAGGTGTGTGTGATGAGCAGTTCTTC
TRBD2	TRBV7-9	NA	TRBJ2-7	CASSPGLAGVEEQYF	TGTGCCAGCAGCCCCGGACTAGCGGGAGTGGAAGAGCAGTACTTC
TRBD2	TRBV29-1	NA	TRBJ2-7	CSVLAGPSYEQYF	TGCAGCGTCTTAGCGGGACCCTCCTACGAGCAGTACTTC
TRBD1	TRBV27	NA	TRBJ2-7	CASSPRGQGSYEQYF	TGTGCCAGCAGTCCCCGGGGACAGGGCTCCTACGAGCAGTACTTC
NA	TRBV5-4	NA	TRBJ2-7	CASSLEAGPPYEQYF	TGTGCCAGCAGCTTGGAGGCAGGACCGCCCTACGAGCAGTACTTC
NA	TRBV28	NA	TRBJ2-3	CASSSGTVTNGDTQYF	TGTGCCAGCAGTTCCGGGACGGTCACCAATGGAGATACGCAGTATTTT
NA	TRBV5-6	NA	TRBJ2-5	CASSGGPGGTQYF	TGTGCCAGCAGCGGTGGCCCGGGTGGGACCCAGTACTTC
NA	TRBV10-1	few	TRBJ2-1	CASSEGYLLDEQFF	TGCGCCAGCAGTGAGGGCTATCTACTTGATGAGCAGTTCTTC
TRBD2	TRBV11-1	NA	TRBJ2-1	CASSLGLAFVNEQFF	TGTGCCAGCAGCTTAGGACTAGCTTTCGTCAATGAGCAGTTCTTC
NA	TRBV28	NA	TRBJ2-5	CASSLTLVPQYF	TGTGCCAGCAGTTTAACCCTCGTCCCCCAGTACTTC
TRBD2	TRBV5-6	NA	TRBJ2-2	CASSLGSGNSGELFF	TGTGCCAGCAGCTTGGGTAGCGGGAACTCCGGGGAGCTGTTTTTT
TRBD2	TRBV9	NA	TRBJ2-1	CASSVSSGNIYNEQFF	TGTGCCAGCAGCGTATCAAGCGGGAATATCTACAATGAGCAGTTCTTC
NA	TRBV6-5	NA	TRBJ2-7	CASSYTRLDEQYF	TGTGCCAGCAGTTACACTAGACTAGACGAGCAGTACTTC
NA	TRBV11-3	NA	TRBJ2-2	CASSLDGTGELFF	TGTGCCAGCAGCTTAGATGGCACCGGGGAGCTGTTTTTT
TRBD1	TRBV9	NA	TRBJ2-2	CASYGRGQGENGAPANTGELFF	TGTGCCAGCTACGGGCGAGGACAGGGGGAAAACGGAGCCCCTGCGAACACCGGGGAGCTGTTTTTT